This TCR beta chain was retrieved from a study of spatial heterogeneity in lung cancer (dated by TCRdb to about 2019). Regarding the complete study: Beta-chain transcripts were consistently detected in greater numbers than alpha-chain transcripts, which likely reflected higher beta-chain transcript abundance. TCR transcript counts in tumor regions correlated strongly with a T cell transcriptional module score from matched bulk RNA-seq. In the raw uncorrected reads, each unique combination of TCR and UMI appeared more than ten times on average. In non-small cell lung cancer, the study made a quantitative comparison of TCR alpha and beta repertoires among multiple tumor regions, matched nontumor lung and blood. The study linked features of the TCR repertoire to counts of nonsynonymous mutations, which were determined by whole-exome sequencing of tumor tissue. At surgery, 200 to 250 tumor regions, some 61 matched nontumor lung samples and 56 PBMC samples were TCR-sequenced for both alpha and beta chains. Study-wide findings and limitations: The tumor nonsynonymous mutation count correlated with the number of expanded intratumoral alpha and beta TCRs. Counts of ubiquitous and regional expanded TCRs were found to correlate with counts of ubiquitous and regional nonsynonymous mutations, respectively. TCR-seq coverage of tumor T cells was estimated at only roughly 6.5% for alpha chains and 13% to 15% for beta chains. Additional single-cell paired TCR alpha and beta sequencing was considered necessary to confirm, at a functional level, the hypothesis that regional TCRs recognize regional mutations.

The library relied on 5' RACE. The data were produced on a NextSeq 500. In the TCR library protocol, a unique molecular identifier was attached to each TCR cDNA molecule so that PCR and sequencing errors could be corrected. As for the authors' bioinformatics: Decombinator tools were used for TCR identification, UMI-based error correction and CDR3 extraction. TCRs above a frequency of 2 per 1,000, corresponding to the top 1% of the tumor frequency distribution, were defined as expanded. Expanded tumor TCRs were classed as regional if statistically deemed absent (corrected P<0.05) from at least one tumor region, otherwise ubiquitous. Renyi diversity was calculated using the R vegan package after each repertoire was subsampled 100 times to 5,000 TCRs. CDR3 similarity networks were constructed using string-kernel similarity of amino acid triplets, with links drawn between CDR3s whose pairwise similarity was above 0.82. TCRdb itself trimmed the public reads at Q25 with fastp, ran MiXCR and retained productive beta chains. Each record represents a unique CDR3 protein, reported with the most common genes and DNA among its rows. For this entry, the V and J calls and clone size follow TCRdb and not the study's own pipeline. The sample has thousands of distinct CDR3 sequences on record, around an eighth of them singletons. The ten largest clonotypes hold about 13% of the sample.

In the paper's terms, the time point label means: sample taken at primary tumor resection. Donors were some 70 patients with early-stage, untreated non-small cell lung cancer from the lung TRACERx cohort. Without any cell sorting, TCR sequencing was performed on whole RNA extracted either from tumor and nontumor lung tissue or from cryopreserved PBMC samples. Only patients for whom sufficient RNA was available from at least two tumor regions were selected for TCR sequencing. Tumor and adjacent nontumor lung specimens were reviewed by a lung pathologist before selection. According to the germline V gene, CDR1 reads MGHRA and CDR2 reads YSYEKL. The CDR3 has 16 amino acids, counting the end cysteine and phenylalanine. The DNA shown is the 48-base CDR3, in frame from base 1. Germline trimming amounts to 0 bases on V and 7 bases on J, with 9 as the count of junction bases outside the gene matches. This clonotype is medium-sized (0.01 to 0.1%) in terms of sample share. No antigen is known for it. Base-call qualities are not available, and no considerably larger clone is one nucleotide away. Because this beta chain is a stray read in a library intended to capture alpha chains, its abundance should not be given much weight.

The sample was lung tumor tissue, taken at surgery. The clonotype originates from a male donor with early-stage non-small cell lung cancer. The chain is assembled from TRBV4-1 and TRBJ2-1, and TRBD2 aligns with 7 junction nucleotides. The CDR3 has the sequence CASSQDRAGVFNEQFF. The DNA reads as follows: TGCGCCAGCAGCCAAGATCGGGCGGGAGTGTTTAATGAGCAGTTCTTC.